The source of this T cell receptor beta chain is a study of PD-1 blockade in classical Hodgkin lymphoma. Study-level findings and limits: Repertoires differed for reasons still undefined, possibly disease activity or prior therapy.

With regard to this clone: No antigen is known for it.

Trimming pared 3 bases from V and 4 bases from J, leaving 21 bases between. The CDR3 length is 17 residues. Germline lookup yields CDR1 LNHDA and CDR2 SQIVND (reference sequence). As for time point: cycle 4 day 1 (C4D1), after about 6 weeks of nivolumab. Exposure to brentuximab vedotin varied, and each patient had relapsed following autologous stem cell transplantation. Each best response was a complete response, a partial response or progressive disease. Some clones are missing from TCRdb's copy, which holds only in-frame ones; the method was immunoSEQ multiplex PCR. The sample contains about 44,000 clones, roughly two thirds of which appear only once.

V is TRBV19 and J is TRBJ1-2, with D perhaps matching TRBD1 (6 bases). This clonotype was sampled from a human donor with classical Hodgkin lymphoma. The sequences come from peripheral blood mononuclear cells (PBMCs), collected before the fourth cycle of nivolumab. This CDR3 reads CASSMAHNTGSVYGYTF. CDR3 nucleotides: TGTGCCAGTAGTATGGCTCATAATACAGGGAGCGTCTATGGCTACACCTTC.